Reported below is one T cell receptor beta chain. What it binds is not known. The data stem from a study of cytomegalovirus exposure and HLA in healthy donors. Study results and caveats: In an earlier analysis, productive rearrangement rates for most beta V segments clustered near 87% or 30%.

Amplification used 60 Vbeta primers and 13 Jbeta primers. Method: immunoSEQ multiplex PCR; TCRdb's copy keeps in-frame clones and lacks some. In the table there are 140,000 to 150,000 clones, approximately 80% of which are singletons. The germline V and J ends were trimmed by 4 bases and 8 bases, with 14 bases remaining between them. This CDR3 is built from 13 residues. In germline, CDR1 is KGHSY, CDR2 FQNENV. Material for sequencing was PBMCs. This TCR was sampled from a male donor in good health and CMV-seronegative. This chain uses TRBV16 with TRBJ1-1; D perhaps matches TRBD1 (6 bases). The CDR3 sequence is CASSLGQPREAFF. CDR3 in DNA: TGTGCCAGCAGCCTCGGACAGCCCCGGGAAGCTTTCTTT.